The 14 T cell receptor beta chains reported below all come from one sample, sequenced in a study of blood T cell repertoires in COVID-19. Assay: immunoSEQ multiplex PCR; the TCRdb copy retains only in-frame clones and omits some. Of 110,000 to 150,000 clones detected, roughly 76% appear once; the ten largest clones hold around 13%. The sample consisted of peripheral blood. The source is a man of 80 years or more with acute or convalescent COVID-19.

The chain links TRBV3-1 (or the pseudogene TRBV3-2) to TRBJ1-5; no firm D call. The ends were cut back, 4 bases at V and 4 bases at J, with 11 bases in the middle. Germline-derived CDR1 and CDR2 are LGHDT and YNNKEL (reference sequence). The CDR3 is made up of 14 amino acids. CDR3 DNA sequence: TGTGCCAGCAGCCCCCCAGGCCCTAATCAGCCCCAGCATTTT. Translated: CASSPPGPNQPQHF.

There are a few counts of this clone. This rearrangement joins TRBV19 to TRBJ1-5, with 8 bases identical to TRBD1. Germline CDR1 LNHDA, CDR2 SQIVND (reference sequence). V shed 4 bases, J shed 5 bases, and the junction held 7 bases outside the gene matches. The CDR3 has 15 residues. CDR3 protein: CASSTRTGSHQPQHF. The CDR3 nucleotides are TGTGCCAGTAGTACCAGGACAGGGAGTCATCAGCCCCAGCATTTT.

The rearrangement uses TRBV5-1 and TRBJ2-2; no reliable D call. V gave up 4 bases and J gave up 6 bases, with 13 bases separating them. CDR1 is SGHRS, CDR2 YFSETQ, per germline. This CDR3 region has 14 residues. The CDR3 nucleotides are TGCGCCAGCAGCCCGAGAGAGTTGCCCGGGGAGCTGTTTTTT. It specifies CASSPRELPGELFF. Together with reference TRBV5-1 and TRBJ2-2, the CDR3 gives the full variable domain: KAGVTQTPRYLIKTRGQQVTLSCSPISGHRSVSWYQQTPGQGLQFLFEYFSETQRNKGNFPGRFSGRQFSNSRSEMNVSTLELGDSALYLCASSPRELPGELFFGEGSRLTVL.

The genes are TRBV28 and TRBJ2-1; 10 positions match TRBD2. This CDR3 region has 15 residues. After removal of 4 bases from V and 4 bases from J, the junction contained 4 bases not matched to a gene. Germline CDR1 is MDHEN and CDR2 is SYDVKM. In DNA, the CDR3 is TGTGCCAGCAGTTCCCGGACTAGCGGTTACAATGAGCAGTTCTTC. Its protein product is CASSSRTSGYNEQFF. Using reference TRBV28 and TRBJ2-1 for the parts outside the CDR3, the full variable domain is DVKVTQSSRYLVKRTGEKVFLECVQDMDHENMFWYRQDPGLGLRLIYFSYDVKMKEKGDIPEGYSVSREKKERFSLILESASTNQTSMYLCASSSRTSGYNEQFFGPGTRLTVL.

The chain links TRBV3-1 (or the pseudogene TRBV3-2) to TRBJ1-4; D not resolved. V lost 3 bases and J 8 bases, leaving 7 bases between the germline ends. Germline V gene lookup returns CDR1 LGHDT and CDR2 YNNKEL (reference sequence). The CDR3 sequence is 12 residues long. The CDR3 reads CASSQYSEKLFF. The CDR3 DNA sequence: TGTGCCAGCAGCCAGTATAGCGAAAAACTGTTTTTT.

The CDR3 protein is CASSRDRGMNTEAFF. CDR3 DNA: TGTGCCAGCAGTCGGGACAGGGGGATGAACACTGAAGCTTTCTTT. The chain is built from TRBV6-5 and TRBJ1-1; 11 bases are a match to TRBD1. The CDR3 sequence is 15 residues long. Germline lookup yields CDR1 MNHEY and CDR2 SVGAGI. The junction had 2 bases not matched to a gene; V was cut back by 5 bases and J by 0 bases.

This clone was counted a few times. The V and J genes are TRBV6-2 or TRBV6-3 and TRBJ1-2; D remains unclear. The CDR3 is 15 residues long. The V and J ends lost 2 bases and 6 bases respectively, with 16 bases between them. CDR1 is MNHEY, CDR2 SVGEGT, per germline. The CDR3 region has the DNA TGTGCCAGCAGTTACCCTTCCGGAGGGCAGGATGGCTACACCTTC. Its translation is CASSYPSGGQDGYTF.

The V and J genes are TRBV10-3 and TRBJ2-3, with TRBD1 as a possible D gene (5 bases). Germline CDR1 is ENHRY and CDR2 is SYGVKD. The CDR3 consists of 15 residues. Trimming removed 9 bases from V and 0 bases from J, with 16 bases in between. The CDR3: CAMAIGARSTDTQYF. The CDR3 coding sequence is TGTGCCATGGCCATTGGGGCGAGGAGCACAGATACGCAGTATTTT.

The rearrangement uses TRBV7-9 and TRBJ2-1, with 7 positions matching TRBD1. The CDR3 covers 14 residues. Germline CDR1 is SEHNR and CDR2 is FQNEAQ (reference sequence). V trimming: 3 bases; J trimming: 5 bases; junction bases outside the gene matches: 4. In DNA, the CDR3 is TGTGCCAGCAGCTTCTCGACAGGGAACAATGAGCAGTTCTTC. It specifies CASSFSTGNNEQFF.

CDR3 nucleotide sequence: TGTGCCAGTTCAGGGGTTGGGGAGACCCAGTACTTC. Translated: CASSGVGETQYF. The V and J genes are TRBV4-2 and TRBJ2-5; tentatively, D is TRBD1 (6 bases). V shed 9 bases and J shed 5 bases, with 13 bases lying between them. Germline V gene lookup returns CDR1 LGHNA and CDR2 YNFKEQ. The CDR3 length is 12 residues.

This clone occurred a few times. This chain links TRBV6-5 with TRBJ1-5; D call uncertain. CDR1 is MNHEY and CDR2 is SVGAGI in the germline V gene. V was shortened by 0 bases and J by 4 bases, with 10 bases between the two germline ends. The CDR3 covers 15 residues. The CDR3 nucleotides read TGTGCCAGCAGTTACTCGAAAAGCCTTAATCAGCCCCAGCATTTT. Residues: CASSYSKSLNQPQHF.

This clone came up a few times. The gene calls are TRBV5-4 and TRBJ2-7; 8 positions match TRBD1. Trimming at V came to 4 bases and at J to 7 bases, leaving 10 bases not matched to a gene. Per germline, CDR1 SGHNT and CDR2 YYREEE (reference sequence). This CDR3 region has 14 residues. The CDR3: CASSPPDRAGEQYF. Here the CDR3 DNA reads TGTGCCAGCAGCCCCCCGGACAGGGCGGGTGAGCAGTACTTC.

This chain links TRBV2 with TRBJ2-1, with 12 positions matching TRBD1. The CDR3 is 15 amino acids. The junction had 5 bases not matched to a gene; V was cut back by 6 bases and J by 5 bases. Germline V gene sequence: CDR1 SNHLY, CDR2 FYNNEI. Here the CDR3 DNA reads TGTGCCAGCAGAGGGGGACAGGGGGCGAACAATGAGCAGTTCTTC. It codes for CASRGGQGANNEQFF. Drawing the rest from reference TRBV2 and TRBJ2-1, the complete variable domain is EPEVTQTPSHQVTQMGQEVILRCVPISNHLYFYWYRQILGQKVEFLVSFYNNEISEKSEIFDDQFSVERPDGSNFTLKIRSTKLEDSAMYFCASRGGQGANNEQFFGPGTRLTVL.

The gene calls are TRBV4-3 and TRBJ1-4, with 8 positions matching TRBD1. The CDR3 spans 15 residues. CDR1 is LGHNA, CDR2 YSLEER, per germline. The V gene end was trimmed by 0 bases and the J gene end by 7 bases; junction bases not matched to a gene: 4. In DNA form, the CDR3 reads TGCGCCAGCAGCCAAGAGAACAGGGGGATTGAAAAACTGTTTTTT. Its protein product is CASSQENRGIEKLFF.